This TCR beta chain was recorded in a study of molecular identifiers for immune sequencing clone quantification. Broader study findings: Barcode collisions between identical TCR molecules could shrink estimates of highly expanded clone sizes.

MiXCR, applied by TCRdb to the PCR reads, yields one record per CDR3 protein. The sample lists a few hundred thousand distinct CDR3 sequences, 24% seen once, with around 0.7% in the top ten. Naive CD8 T cells, phenotype CD8+CD4-CCR7+CD45RA+, were sorted. Worth noting for this clonotype: The antigen is undetermined. This may stem from a read error, because a much larger clone lies one nucleotide away.

CDR1 is LNHDA and CDR2 is SQIVND in the germline V gene (reference sequence). The CDR3 totals 14 residues. V was pared by 11 bases and J by 7 bases, with 17 bases of the junction left unmatched. The TCR was taken from a human donor in good health. Some libraries in this study had Jurkat cell RNA spiked in. The V call is TRBV19, the J call TRBJ2-7, with 7 bases identical to TRBD2. Sequencing was performed on naive CD8+ T cells from blood, with Jurkat cell RNA spiked in. The subset is: FACS-sorted CD8+CD4-CCR7+CD45RA+ naive T cells. CDR3 amino acids: CAGTPGGGRREQYF. The CDR3 coding sequence is TGTGCCGGTACCCCTGGCGGGGGTCGGAGGGAGCAGTACTTC.